This TCR beta chain is drawn from a study of control samples from healthy donors and cancer patients. TCRdb's table, derived via immunoSEQ multiplex PCR, lists solely in-frame clones and lacks some. In the table there are under 300,000 clones, 82% of which are singletons. The germline V gene encodes CDR1 SGHTA and CDR2 FQGTGA. The V end lost 5 bases, the J end lost 5 bases, and 12 bases lay between the germline ends. The CDR3 runs to 13 residues. This clonotype originated in a woman in her fifties or sixties with lung cancer. Sequenced material: PBMCs. The V and J genes are TRBV7-3 and TRBJ1-2; possibly TRBD1 for D (5 bases). CDR3 DNA: TGTGCCAGCAGCCCGACAGTTGATTATGGCTACACCTTC. Translation gives CASSPTVDYGYTF.